This TCR beta chain came from a study of T cell responses to AZD1222 COVID-19 vaccine. Study details: Combined were second doses at about 4 or about 12 weeks.

Note on this clone: Its antigen remains unknown.

Study results and caveats: Of spike-specific TCRs, nearly half reportedly target regions left unmutated in variants. White British ancestry dominated among donors, who included more females, and clonal diversity was possibly underestimated. Researchers took repertoire samples only after the peak T cell response had come.

The CDR3 runs 13 residues. V lost 2 bases, J lost 7 bases, and 9 bases lay in between. Germline V lookup: CDR1 MNHEY, CDR2 SMNVEV (reference sequence). Using immunoSEQ multiplex PCR, the repertoire was profiled, and TCRdb retains in-frame clones only, with some absent. The table shows around 110,000 clones, with 85% to 95% occurring only once. The sequenced sample was peripheral blood, obtained on day 0 of AZD1222 vaccination. The TCR sequence derives from an adult in good health. V gene TRBV27 combines with J gene TRBJ1-5, with D perhaps TRBD1 (5 bases). The CDR3 spells CASSLGGAQPQHF. Written as DNA, the CDR3 is TGTGCCAGCAGTTTAGGAGGGGCCCAGCCCCAGCATTTT.